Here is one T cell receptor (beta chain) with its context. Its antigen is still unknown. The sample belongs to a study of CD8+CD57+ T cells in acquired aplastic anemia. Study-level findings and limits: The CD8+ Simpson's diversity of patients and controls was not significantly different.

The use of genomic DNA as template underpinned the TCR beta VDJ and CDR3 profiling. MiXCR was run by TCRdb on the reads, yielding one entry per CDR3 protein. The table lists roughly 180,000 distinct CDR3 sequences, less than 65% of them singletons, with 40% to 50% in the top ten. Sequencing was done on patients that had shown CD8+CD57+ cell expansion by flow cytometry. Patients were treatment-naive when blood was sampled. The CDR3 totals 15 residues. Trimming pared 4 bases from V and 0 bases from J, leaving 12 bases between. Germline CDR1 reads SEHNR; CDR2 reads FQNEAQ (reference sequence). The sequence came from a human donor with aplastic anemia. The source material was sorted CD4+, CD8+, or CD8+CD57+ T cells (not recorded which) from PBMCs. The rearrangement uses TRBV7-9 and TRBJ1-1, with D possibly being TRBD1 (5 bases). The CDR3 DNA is TGTGCCAGCAGCTCCCAGACAGCGATGAACACTGAAGCTTTCTTT. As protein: CASSSQTAMNTEAFF.